Listed below are T cell receptor beta chains from one sample, sequenced in a study of cytomegalovirus exposure and HLA in healthy donors. The table came from immunoSEQ multiplex PCR; TCRdb's copy has only in-frame clones and leaves some out. The table shows approximately 73,000 clones, with 65% to 80% occurring only once. The sequenced sample was PBMCs. These receptors all stem from a man in his 70s in good health and CMV-seronegative. Both conserved end residues are part of each CDR3. The D gene is left open where the match is weak. Only part of the rows carry a size: once, few, many, or a class if the clone is expanded.

J | size | V | D | CDR3 | DNA
TRBJ2-3 | - | TRBV30 | - | CAWSVQGGDTQCF | TGTGCCTGGAGTGTCCAGGGTGGAGATACGCAGTGTTTT
TRBJ2-7 | - | TRBV4-1 | TRBD1 | CASSQAGTGDYEQYF | TGCGCCAGCAGCCAAGCCGGGACAGGGGACTACGAGCAGTACTTC
TRBJ1-1 | - | TRBV7-2 | - | CASSLAERSNTEAFF | TGTGCCAGCAGCTTGGCCGAGCGGTCTAACACTGAAGCTTTCTTT
TRBJ1-5 | - | TRBV19 | - | CASSTVPSYQPQHF | TGTGCCAGTAGTACCGTCCCCTCTTATCAGCCCCAGCATTTT
TRBJ2-1 | - | TRBV11-2 | - | CASSSPRGSSYNEQFF | TGTGCCAGCAGCTCTCCTAGGGGGAGCTCCTACAATGAGCAGTTCTTC
TRBJ1-4 | - | TRBV5-1 | - | CASSFRQEGGEKLFF | TGCGCCAGCAGCTTTCGACAAGAGGGTGGTGAAAAACTGTTTTTT
TRBJ2-1 | - | TRBV9 | - | CASSVAPSSYNEQFF | TGTGCCAGCAGCGTAGCCCCGAGCTCCTACAATGAGCAGTTCTTC
TRBJ2-3 | - | TRBV9 | - | CASSVAGGLSTDTQYF | TGTGCCAGCAGCGTAGCGGGCGGGTTGAGCACAGATACGCAGTATTTT
TRBJ1-2 | - | TRBV4-1 | - | CASSQGLPGGYTF | TGCGCCAGCAGCCAAGGGCTCCCTGGCGGCTACACCTTC
TRBJ2-2 | - | TRBV19 | TRBD1 | CASSMYRGRTGELFF | TGTGCCAGTAGTATGTACAGGGGGAGGACCGGGGAGCTGTTTTTT
TRBJ1-2 | - | TRBV11-2 | - | CASSFIGDSGYTF | TGTGCCAGCAGCTTTATCGGGGATTCGGGCTACACCTTC
TRBJ1-1 | - | TRBV7-2 | TRBD1 | CASSLAGQGATEAFF | TGTGCCAGCAGCTTAGCGGGACAGGGGGCCACTGAAGCTTTCTTT
TRBJ2-5 | once | TRBV5-4 | - | CASSPYEGKSQYF | TGTGCCAGCAGCCCATACGAGGGAAAGTCCCAGTACTTC
TRBJ1-1 | - | TRBV5-1 | - | CASSLLGENTEAFF | TGCGCCAGCAGCTTGTTAGGGGAGAACACTGAAGCTTTCTTT
TRBJ2-2 | - | TRBV18 | - | CASSPRTGGAAGELFF | TGTGCCAGCTCACCACGGACCGGAGGAGCGGCCGGGGAGCTGTTTTTT
TRBJ1-1 | - | TRBV12-5 | - | CASEGRTTEKTEAFF | TGTGCTAGTGAAGGCCGGACAACCGAGAAGACTGAAGCTTTCTTT
TRBJ2-7 | - | TRBV7-2 | TRBD1 | CASRLGTGGNNEQYF | TGTGCCAGCAGGTTAGGGACAGGAGGGAACAACGAGCAGTACTTC
TRBJ2-5 | - | TRBV14 | TRBD2 | CASSRPGLAGSQETQYF | TGTGCCAGCAGCCGCCCGGGACTAGCGGGATCCCAAGAGACCCAGTACTTC
TRBJ2-5 | - | TRBV7-2 | TRBD1 | CASSSDRGETQYF | TGTGCCAGCAGCTCCGACAGGGGAGAGACCCAGTACTTC
TRBJ1-1 | - | TRBV28 | - | CASNTGPTEAFF | TGTGCCAGTAACACAGGGCCCACTGAAGCTTTCTTT
TRBJ2-7 | - | TRBV2 | TRBD2 | CASSEARVAGGKDEQYF | TGTGCCAGCAGTGAAGCGAGGGTAGCGGGAGGGAAGGACGAGCAGTACTTC
TRBJ2-1 | - | TRBV7-3 | TRBD1 | CASSLWQGADNEQFF | TGTGCCAGCAGCTTATGGCAGGGGGCGGACAATGAGCAGTTCTTC
TRBJ2-7 | - | TRBV10-2 | - | CASRISGVTYEQYF | TGCGCCAGCAGGATCAGCGGAGTAACCTACGAGCAGTACTTC
TRBJ2-1 | once | TRBV11-2 | - | CASSPPARNEQFF | TGTGCCAGCAGCCCTCCGGCCAGGAATGAGCAGTTCTTC
TRBJ2-1 | - | TRBV6-6 | - | CASSYGAGENEQFF | TGTGCCAGCAGTTACGGGGCAGGGGAGAATGAGCAGTTCTTC
TRBJ2-3 | - | TRBV2 | TRBD2 | CASSLAGGPGTDTQYF | TGTGCCAGCAGTCTAGCGGGGGGGCCAGGCACAGATACGCAGTATTTT
TRBJ1-2 | once | TRBV7-2 | TRBD1 | CASSLGSADRGLSGYTF | TGTGCCAGCAGCTTAGGTAGCGCGGACAGGGGATTAAGTGGCTACACCTTC
TRBJ2-5 | - | TRBV5-1 | TRBD1 | CASSPGQGRSKTQYF | TGCGCCAGCAGCCCGGGACAGGGGAGGTCGAAGACCCAGTACTTC
TRBJ2-5 | - | TRBV7-8 | - | CASSLTWSREETQYF | TGTGCCAGCAGCTTAACATGGAGCAGGGAAGAGACCCAGTACTTC
TRBJ1-1 | few | TRBV30 | TRBD1 | CAWTRTGLRTEAFF | TGTGCCTGGACCAGGACAGGGTTGAGGACTGAAGCTTTCTTT
TRBJ2-5 | - | TRBV4-3 | - | CASSHSRGVGETQYF | TGCGCCAGCAGCCATTCCAGGGGCGTCGGGGAGACCCAGTACTTC
TRBJ2-7 | - | TRBV4-1 | TRBD2 | CASSPIVASGGASYEQYF | TGCGCCAGCAGCCCCATTGTAGCAAGCGGGGGGGCGTCCTACGAGCAGTACTTC
TRBJ2-2 | - | TRBV28 | TRBD2 | CASSPASAGGGELFF | TGTGCCAGCTCCCCAGCATCCGCGGGGGGCGGGGAGCTGTTTTTT
TRBJ2-5 | - | TRBV7-9 | TRBD1 | CASSFRDRGKETQYF | TGTGCCAGCAGCTTCCGGGACAGGGGAAAAGAGACCCAGTACTTC
TRBJ1-1 | few | TRBV5-6 | - | CASSLEGRGEAFF | TGTGCCAGCAGCTTGGAGGGGCGGGGTGAAGCTTTCTTT
TRBJ2-7 | - | TRBV5-1 | - | CAIFFKQKAAYEQYF | TGCGCCATTTTTTTCAAGCAGAAGGCGGCATACGAGCAGTACTTC
TRBJ2-1 | many | TRBV6-1 | - | CASSEAPLGDEQFF | TGTGCCAGCAGTGAAGCCCCACTCGGTGATGAGCAGTTCTTC
TRBJ2-5 | - | TRBV15 | - | CATTGGSAQQETQYF | TGTGCCACCACCGGAGGCAGCGCCCAACAAGAGACCCAGTACTTC
TRBJ2-7 | - | TRBV6-5 | TRBD1 | CASSKPGQGAYEQYF | TGTGCCAGCAGCAAACCGGGACAGGGGGCCTACGAGCAGTACTTC
TRBJ1-4 | - | TRBV6-5 | TRBD1 | CASRRTGNEKLFF | TGTGCCAGCAGACGGACAGGGAATGAAAAACTGTTTTTT
TRBJ2-1 | - | TRBV4-1 | TRBD2 | CASSQVAGGNRNEQFF | TGCGCCAGCAGCCAAGTAGCGGGAGGGAATCGCAATGAGCAGTTCTTC
TRBJ2-7 | - | TRBV2 | - | CASSRKFYEQYF | TGTGCCAGCAGTCGTAAATTCTACGAGCAGTACTTC
TRBJ2-1 | once | TRBV11-3 | - | CASSATKHNEQFF | TGTGCCAGCAGCGCGACAAAGCACAATGAGCAGTTCTTC
TRBJ2-7 | - | TRBV7-8 | - | CASSLAGGSYEQYF | TGTGCCAGCAGCTTAGCGGGAGGCTCCTACGAGCAGTACTTC
TRBJ2-5 | - | TRBV6-5 | - | CASSYSSAGETQYF | TGTGCCAGCAGTTACTCATCGGCGGGGGAGACCCAGTACTTC
TRBJ1-3 | - | TRBV6-5 | - | CASSYSAGAGGNTIYF | TGTGCCAGCAGTTACTCAGCGGGGGCCGGTGGAAACACCATATATTTT
TRBJ2-1 | few | TRBV5-1 | - | CASSLGQISYNEQFF | TGCGCCAGCAGCTTGGGTCAGATCTCCTACAATGAGCAGTTCTTC
TRBJ1-2 | - | TRBV7-2 | TRBD1 | CASSLQTGGLSGYTF | TGTGCCAGCAGCCTGCAGACAGGGGGCTTGTCGGGCTACACCTTC
TRBJ1-1 | - | TRBV7-2 | - | CASSLVGQVILNTEAFF | TGTGCCAGCAGCTTAGTGGGTCAGGTAATATTGAACACTGAAGCTTTCTTT
TRBJ1-5 | - | TRBV6-6 | - | CASSANDTPQHF | TGTGCCAGCAGTGCGAACGACACACCCCAGCATTTT
TRBJ2-2 | few | TRBV5-4 | TRBD2 | CASSPWRAGGELFF | TGTGCCAGCAGCCCTTGGCGAGCGGGGGGGGAGCTGTTTTTT
TRBJ2-3 | - | TRBV30 | - | CAWSQQNTDTQYF | TGTGCCTGGAGTCAACAGAACACAGATACGCAGTATTTT
TRBJ1-2 | - | TRBV28 | - | CASSLADPNYGYTF | TGTGCCAGCAGTTTGGCAGATCCTAACTATGGCTACACCTTC
TRBJ2-1 | - | TRBV7-2 | - | CASRRTGYNEQFF | TGTGCCAGCAGGCGTACTGGCTACAATGAGCAGTTCTTC
TRBJ1-2 | - | TRBV29-1 | - | CSVKGGDYGYTF | TGCAGCGTCAAAGGGGGAGACTATGGCTACACCTTC
TRBJ1-2 | - | TRBV11-2 | - | CASSAWVGLGGYTF | TGTGCCAGCAGCGCATGGGTCGGGTTGGGTGGCTACACCTTC
TRBJ2-1 | few | TRBV7-6 | TRBD2 | CASSPLRGTYNEQFF | TGTGCCAGCAGCCCTCTGCGGGGGACTTACAATGAGCAGTTCTTC
TRBJ2-1 | - | TRBV7-9 | - | CSSSWTTGPSYNEQFF | TGTTCCAGCAGCTGGACCACAGGGCCCTCCTACAATGAGCAGTTCTTC
TRBJ2-7 | - | TRBV5-1 | - | CASSSLQGPSGEQYF | TGCGCCAGCAGCTCCCTACAGGGCCCTAGTGGCGAGCAGTACTTC